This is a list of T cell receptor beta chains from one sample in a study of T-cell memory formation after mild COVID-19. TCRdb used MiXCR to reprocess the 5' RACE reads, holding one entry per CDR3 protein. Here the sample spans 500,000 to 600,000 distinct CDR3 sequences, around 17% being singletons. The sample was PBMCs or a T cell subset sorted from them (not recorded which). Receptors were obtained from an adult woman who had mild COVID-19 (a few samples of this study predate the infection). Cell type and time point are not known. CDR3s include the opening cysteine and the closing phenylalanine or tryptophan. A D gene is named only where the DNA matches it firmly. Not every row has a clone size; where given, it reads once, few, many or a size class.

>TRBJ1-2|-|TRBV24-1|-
CATRPGHGTYGYTF
TGTGCCACGAGGCCGGGACACGGGACGTATGGCTACACCTTC
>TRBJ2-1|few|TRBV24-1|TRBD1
CATSDPRDRDDNEQFF
TGTGCCACCAGTGATCCCCGGGACAGGGATGACAATGAGCAGTTCTTC
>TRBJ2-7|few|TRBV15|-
CATSSDIGSYEQYF
TGTGCCACCAGCTCCGACATAGGGTCCTACGAGCAGTACTTC
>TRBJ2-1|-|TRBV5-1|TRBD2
CASSPSGRGGGNEQFF
TGCGCCAGCAGCCCGTCGGGGCGGGGGGGAGGCAATGAGCAGTTCTTC
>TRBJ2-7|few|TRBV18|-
CASSLSARTPEQYF
TGTGCCAGCTCACTAAGCGCCCGGACTCCCGAGCAGTACTTC
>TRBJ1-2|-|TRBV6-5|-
CASSSVGDYGYTF
TGTGCCAGCAGTTCCGTCGGGGACTATGGCTACACCTTC
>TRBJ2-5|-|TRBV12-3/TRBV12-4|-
CASGVRQATQYF
TGTGCCAGCGGGGTACGACAGGCGACCCAGTACTTC
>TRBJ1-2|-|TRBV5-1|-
CASSFDSLTRGNYGYTF
TGCGCCAGCAGCTTCGACAGCCTAACACGAGGAAACTATGGCTACACCTTC
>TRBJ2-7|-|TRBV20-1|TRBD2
CSAATSGIALPYEQYF
TGCAGTGCCGCGACTAGCGGGATCGCTTTACCATACGAGCAGTACTTC
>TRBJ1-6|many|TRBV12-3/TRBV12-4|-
CASSPYGGEASPLHF
TGTGCCAGCAGTCCCTACGGGGGTGAGGCTTCACCCCTCCACTTT
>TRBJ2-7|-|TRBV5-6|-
CASSLLQEPYEQYF
TGTGCCAGCAGCTTGTTGCAGGAGCCCTACGAGCAGTACTTC
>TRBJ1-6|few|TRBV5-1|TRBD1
CASSLVWGQDDSPLHF
TGCGCCAGCAGCTTGGTCTGGGGACAGGATGATTCACCCCTCCACTTT
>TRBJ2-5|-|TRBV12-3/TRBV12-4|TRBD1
CASRQGQGVWSSQYF
TGTGCCAGCAGACAGGGACAGGGGGTTTGGTCGTCCCAGTACTTC
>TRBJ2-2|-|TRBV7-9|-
CASSLTLYTGELFF
TGTGCCAGCAGCTTGACGCTGTACACCGGGGAGCTGTTTTTT
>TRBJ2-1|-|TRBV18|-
CASSPYTLGEQFF
TGTGCCAGCTCACCCTATACCCTGGGTGAGCAGTTCTTC
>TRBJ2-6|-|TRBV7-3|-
CASSLNPRVSGANVLTF
TGTGCCAGCAGCTTAAATCCCAGGGTGTCTGGGGCCAACGTCCTGACTTTC
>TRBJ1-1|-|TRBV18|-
CASSPWQEWDTEAFF
TGTGCCAGCTCACCTTGGCAAGAGTGGGACACTGAAGCTTTCTTT
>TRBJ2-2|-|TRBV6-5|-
CASSSPRGRGSTGELFF
TGTGCCAGCAGTTCCCCCAGGGGGAGGGGGAGCACCGGGGAGCTGTTTTTT
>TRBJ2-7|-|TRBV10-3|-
CAISDPDNFNEQYF
TGTGCCATCAGTGACCCCGACAATTTCAACGAGCAGTACTTC
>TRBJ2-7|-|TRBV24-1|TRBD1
CATSSGGIQGEQYF
TGTGCCACCAGTTCAGGGGGAATTCAAGGGGAGCAGTACTTC
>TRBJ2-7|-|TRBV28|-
CASSLEGAVEQYF
TGTGCCAGCAGTTTGGAGGGGGCTGTCGAGCAGTACTTC
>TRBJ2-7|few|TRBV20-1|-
CSAIGDGLGEQYF
TGCAGTGCTATAGGGGACGGTCTGGGTGAGCAGTACTTC
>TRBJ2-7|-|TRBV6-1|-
CASREGQRSYEQYF
TGTGCCAGCAGAGAGGGACAACGGAGCTACGAGCAGTACTTC
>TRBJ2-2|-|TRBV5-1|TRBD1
CASSLAVTGGELFF
TGCGCCAGCAGCTTGGCTGTGACAGGGGGAGAGCTGTTTTTT
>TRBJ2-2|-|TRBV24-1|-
CATSDPASGDTGELFF
TGTGCCACCAGCGATCCCGCCAGCGGAGACACCGGGGAGCTGTTTTTT
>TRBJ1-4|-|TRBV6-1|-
CASSGAFRNEKLFF
TGTGCCAGCAGCGGGGCGTTTAGGAATGAAAAACTGTTTTTT
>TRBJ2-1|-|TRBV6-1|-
CASSAPGTRLRNEQFF
TGTGCCAGCAGTGCACCCGGGACCCGCCTTCGTAATGAGCAGTTCTTC